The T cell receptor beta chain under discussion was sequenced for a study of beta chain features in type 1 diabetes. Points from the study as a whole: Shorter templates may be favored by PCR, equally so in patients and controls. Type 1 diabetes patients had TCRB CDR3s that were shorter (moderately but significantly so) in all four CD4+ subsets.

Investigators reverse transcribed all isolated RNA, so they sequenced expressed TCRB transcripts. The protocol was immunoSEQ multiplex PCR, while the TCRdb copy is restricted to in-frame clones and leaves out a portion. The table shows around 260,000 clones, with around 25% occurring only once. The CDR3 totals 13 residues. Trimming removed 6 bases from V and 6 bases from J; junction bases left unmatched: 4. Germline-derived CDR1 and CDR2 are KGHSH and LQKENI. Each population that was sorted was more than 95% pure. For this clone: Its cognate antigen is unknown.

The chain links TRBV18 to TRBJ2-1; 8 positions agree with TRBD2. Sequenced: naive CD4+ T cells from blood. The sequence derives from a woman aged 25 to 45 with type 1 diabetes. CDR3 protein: CASSFAGGNEQFF. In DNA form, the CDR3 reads TGTGCCAGCTCGTTTGCGGGAGGCAATGAGCAGTTCTTC.